Presented here are 15 T cell receptor beta chains from one specimen sequenced in a study of blood T cell repertoires in COVID-19. The repertoire was sequenced with immunoSEQ multiplex PCR; TCRdb's copy has only in-frame clones and lacks some. Of 250,000 to 300,000 clones in the sample, over 80% were seen once. Sequenced: PBMCs or T cells enriched from blood (not recorded which). The source of these receptors is a human donor in a cohort exposed to, infected with or recovered from COVID-19 (not recorded which). The donor label of this sample is uncertain.

The chain combines TRBV2 with TRBJ1-3; 8 nucleotides agree with TRBD1. The J segment lost 2 bases and the V segment lost 10 bases, leaving 7 bases of the junction unmatched. This CDR3 spans 14 amino acids. Germline CDR1 reads SNHLY; CDR2 reads FYNNEI. The CDR3 region is CAITQGAPGNTIYF. The CDR3 nucleotides are TGTGCCATTACCCAGGGGGCCCCTGGAAACACCATATATTTT.

J is TRBJ1-6 and V is TRBV27; D uncertain. The CDR3 contains 15 residues. Trimming left V 8 bases short and J 4 bases short, with 15 bases between. Germline V gene sequence: CDR1 MNHEY, CDR2 SMNVEV (reference sequence). The CDR3 loop is CASCSGLTYNSPLHF. In DNA, the CDR3 is TGTGCCAGCTGCTCGGGTTTAACATATAATTCACCCCTCCACTTT.

V gene TRBV5-1 combines with J gene TRBJ1-1; 8 positions match TRBD1. The CDR3 sequence is 15 residues long. CDR1 and CDR2 (germline): SGHRS, YFSETQ. The junction had 9 bases not matched to a gene; V was cut back by 4 bases and J by 4 bases. The CDR3 region is CASSPGGRGITEAFF. The CDR3 DNA reads TGCGCCAGCAGCCCAGGGGGCAGGGGCATCACTGAAGCTTTCTTT. Full variable domain (rest looked up from reference TRBV5-1 and TRBJ1-1): KAGVTQTPRYLIKTRGQQVTLSCSPISGHRSVSWYQQTPGQGLQFLFEYFSETQRNKGNFPGRFSGRQFSNSRSEMNVSTLELGDSALYLCASSPGGRGITEAFFGQGTRLTVV.

This chain joins TRBV30 and TRBJ2-3, with TRBD1 matching 7 bases. The CDR3 consists of 14 residues. Germline-derived CDR1 and CDR2 are GTSNPN and SVGIG (reference sequence). J gave up 3 bases and V 3 bases, and 6 bases lay outside the gene matches. CDR3 in amino acids: CAWSQTGLTDTQYF. CDR3 nucleotides: TGTGCCTGGAGCCAGACAGGGTTGACAGATACGCAGTATTTT.

This clone was seen only a few times. The CDR3 is CAIRGTGDTEAFF. The CDR3 bases are TGTGCCATCAGGGGGACAGGGGACACTGAAGCTTTCTTT. The chain uses TRBV10-3 and TRBJ1-1; 10 positions match TRBD1. The CDR3 has 13 amino acids. Germline-derived CDR1 and CDR2 are ENHRY and SYGVKD. Trimming took 6 bases from V and 3 from J; bases not matched to a gene: 1.

The CDR3 sequence: CASSGQDSNQPQHF. CDR3 nucleotides: TGTGCCAGCAGCGGACAGGATAGCAATCAGCCCCAGCATTTT. The chain combines TRBV9 with TRBJ1-5; tentatively, D is TRBD1 (6 bases). The germline V gene has CDR1 SGDLS and CDR2 YYNGEE. V was pared by 3 bases and J by 0 bases, with 7 bases between. There are 14 residues in the CDR3.

V gene TRBV15 combines with J gene TRBJ1-3; D gene ambiguous. The germline V and J ends were trimmed by 5 bases and 4 bases, with 9 bases remaining between them. Germline CDR1 LNHNV, CDR2 YYDKDF (reference sequence). The CDR3 totals 13 residues. The chain's CDR3 is CATSLRGGNTIYF. As DNA, the CDR3 is TGTGCCACCAGCCTAAGAGGGGGAAACACCATATATTTT.

The genes are TRBV5-1 and TRBJ2-6, with D maybe TRBD1 (6 bases). Germline loops: CDR1 SGHRS, CDR2 YFSETQ. The CDR3 has 17 residues. The V and J ends lost 2 bases and 0 bases respectively, with 12 bases between them. Written as DNA, the CDR3 is TGCGCCAGCAGCTTTAACAGGGCCAGCTCTGGGGCCAACGTCCTGACTTTC. It translates to CASSFNRASSGANVLTF.

This clone appeared a few times. The CDR3 DNA follows: TGTGCCAGTAGTATAGGCAACGGTGCTAACTATGGCTACACCTTC. Its translation is CASSIGNGANYGYTF. The chain combines TRBV19 with TRBJ1-2; D uncertain. The CDR3 sequence is 15 residues long. Between the trimmed V and J ends, which lost 1 base and 0 bases, there was a span of 9 bases. Germline V lookup: CDR1 LNHDA, CDR2 SQIVND (reference sequence).

The genes are TRBV11-3 and TRBJ2-1, with D perhaps TRBD1 (5 bases). Trimming took 2 bases from V and 0 from J, leaving 8 bases between them. Looked up from germline, CDR1 is SGHNT and CDR2 is YENEEA. CDR3 length: 15 amino acids. The CDR3 spells CASSLQGSSYNEQFF. The CDR3 DNA follows: TGTGCCAGCAGCTTACAGGGAAGCTCCTACAATGAGCAGTTCTTC.

The rearrangement joins TRBV27 to TRBJ1-4, with D hard to call. The CDR3 covers 14 residues. Trimming removed 10 bases at V and 8 bases at J, with 20 bases between. Germline CDR1 is MNHEY and CDR2 is SMNVEV (reference sequence). CDR3 DNA sequence: TGTGCCACCGCCCCGTGGCAGATGAGGGAAAAACTGTTTTTT. Encoded protein: CATAPWQMREKLFF.

The rearrangement uses TRBV7-2 and TRBJ2-3, with TRBD2 matching over 10 bases. After removal of 0 bases from V and 8 bases from J, the junction contained 8 bases not matched to a gene. Germline CDR1 reads SGHTA; CDR2 reads FQGNSA. The CDR3 is 16 residues long. The CDR3 reads CASSLALRSGGGTQYF. CDR3 DNA sequence: TGTGCCAGCAGCTTAGCGTTAAGAAGCGGGGGGGGTACGCAGTATTTT.

This clone was found once. J is TRBJ1-1 and V is TRBV11-2, with 8 nucleotides matching TRBD1. The CDR3 has 15 residues. With 1 base clipped from V and 6 bases from J, the junction kept 7 bases outside the gene matches. Germline CDR1 SGHAT, CDR2 FQNNGV. CDR3 sequence reads: CASSLVRDRFAEAFF. The CDR3 DNA follows: TGTGCCAGCAGCTTAGTCAGGGACAGGTTCGCTGAAGCTTTCTTT.

The V and J genes are TRBV11-2 and TRBJ1-2; 9 positions match TRBD1. The CDR3 covers 16 residues. Unmatched junction bases numbered 13, after V lost 5 bases and J lost 6 bases. Germline-derived CDR1 and CDR2 are SGHAT and FQNNGV. CDR3 sequence reads: CASSPLFAGTGNGYTF. DNA of the CDR3: TGTGCCAGCAGCCCTCTGTTCGCAGGGACAGGGAATGGCTACACCTTC.

The chain couples TRBV6-5 to TRBJ2-3; the match to TRBD2 covers 8 bases. The length of the CDR3 is 16 residues. Unmatched junction bases numbered 5, after V lost 3 bases and J lost 0 bases. Germline V gene sequence: CDR1 MNHEY, CDR2 SVGAGI. The chain's CDR3 is CASSYGAGVSTDTQYF. CDR3 DNA sequence: TGTGCCAGCAGTTATGGAGCGGGGGTGAGCACAGATACGCAGTATTTT.